Listed here is a single T cell receptor (beta chain). The antigen is undetermined. This sample was included in a study of T cell responses to AZD1222 COVID-19 vaccine. Profiling relied on immunoSEQ multiplex PCR, and the TCRdb table lists in-frame clones only, not all of them. The sample includes some 120,000 clones, around 83% of them seen just once. V lost 4 bases and J lost 0; bases outside the gene matches: 5. This CDR3 is built from 18 residues. The germline CDR1 and CDR2 sequences are LGHDT and YNNKEL (reference sequence). Study-level points and caveats: Vaccine-associated CD4 TCRs spanned spike, dominant at 160-218 and 743-854. Breadth and depth of Spike-specific TCRs rose after two AZD1222 doses. Of the AZD1222 recipients, only 5 or 6 were seropositive at baseline.

V gene TRBV3-1 (or the pseudogene TRBV3-2) combines with J gene TRBJ2-1; 14 positions match TRBD2. The sequences come from peripheral blood, collected 28 days after the second AZD1222 dose. This clonotype originated in an adult who received the AZD1222 COVID-19 vaccine. CDR3 in DNA: TGTGCCAGCAGCCCCGGACTAGCGGGGGGCCCCTCCTACAATGAGCAGTTCTTC. This sequence encodes CASSPGLAGGPSYNEQFF.